This T cell receptor (beta chain) emerged from a study of a mutant IDH1 vaccine in newly diagnosed glioma. Study-level information: Vaccinations, eight in total, occurred in weeks 1, 3, 5, 7, 11, 15, 19, 23. Vaccines began 4-6 weeks after radiotherapy alone, or with temozolomide cycles. Among treated patients, 62.5% were male and around 40% female, and mean age was about 40 years.

The assay was immunoSEQ multiplex PCR, and TCRdb's table has in-frame clones only and misses some. The table shows more than 50,000 clones, with around nine tenths occurring only once. Described time point: week 11, during vaccination. A single vaccine dose contained 300 ug of mutant IDH1 20-mer peptide, and topical imiquimod was used with it. Trimming cost V 8 bases and J 2 bases, with 12 bases left between them. This CDR3 spans 13 amino acids. Germline CDR1 reads SNHLY; CDR2 reads FYNNEI. Details on this clone: Antigen: not known.

The clonotype comes from a man in his forties with glioma. This specimen consisted of PBMCs, obtained from a glioma patient whose treatment included an IDH1 peptide vaccine. This rearrangement joins TRBV2 to TRBJ1-2; D is uncertain. This CDR3 reads CASSLGGNYGYTF. The CDR3 bases are TGTGCCAGCTCCCTGGGAGGGAACTATGGCTACACCTTC.